This entry features one TCR beta chain sequence. Its specificity is unknown. The data were obtained in a study of T cell repertoires in cytomegalovirus infection. Looking at the study overall: Public TCR beta signatures were indicative of both CMV infection and a matching HLA type.

TCRdb reprocessed the reads via MiXCR and lists one record per CDR3 protein. The sample includes approximately 1,000,000 distinct CDR3 sequences, 31% of them seen just once. The receptor's source is a human donor in good health (CMV status not recorded). Some clones in this sample may be carry-over from other donors' samples. Sequences were derived from cultured CD8+ T cells from PBMCs, sampled from culture after CMV antigen stimulation.

The CDR3 sequence: CASSIRDYGYTF. CDR3 DNA sequence: TGTGCCAGTAGTATAAGGGACTATGGCTACACCTTC. The chain joins TRBV19 to TRBJ1-2; the D is unclear. CDR1 and CDR2 from the germline V gene are LNHDA and SQIVND (reference sequence). The CDR3 has 12 amino acids. The V end was cut by 2 bases, the J end by 3 bases, with 4 bases between.